This T cell receptor (beta chain) is drawn from a study of T cell responses to AZD1222 COVID-19 vaccine. Study results and caveats: Receipt of two AZD1222 doses was followed by a rise in Spike-specific TCR breadth and depth. As reported, nearly half of all spike-specific TCRs target variant regions that are unmutated. Clonal diversity was possibly underestimated, and the donors were mostly white British, with more females.

Notes on this clone: The target antigen is unknown.

Measured with immunoSEQ multiplex PCR; TCRdb has only the in-frame clones, and not every one. The profile covers some 100,000 clones, with roughly 86% appearing a single time and approximately 18% taken by the ten largest. Both about-4-week and about-12-week second-dose recipients were combined. This sequence originates from an adult who received the AZD1222 COVID-19 vaccine. The source was peripheral blood, collected 28 days after the second AZD1222 dose.

This chain's CDR3 is CASSKTDRRGTDQPQHF. The CDR3, as DNA: TGTGCCAGTAGTAAGACGGACAGGCGCGGTACGGATCAGCCCCAGCATTTT. The chain joins TRBV19 to TRBJ1-5; 7 bases fit TRBD1. Germline CDR1 and CDR2: LNHDA and SQIVND (reference sequence). This CDR3 is 17 amino acids long. V dropped 4 bases and J dropped 5; count of bases not matched to a gene: 14.